This entry is about one T cell receptor (beta chain). The antigen this receptor binds is unknown. No per-base quality is available; no much larger clone lies one base away. This sample stems from a study of cytotoxic CD8 clonotypes in ibrutinib-treated CLL listed by TCRdb under 2021. Study-wide context: The cohort had some eleven relapsed/refractory and 15 treatment-naive patients; fewer than 18 were IGHV unmutated. Response samples were obtained after a median of approximately 12 months of treatment, with a range of about 6 to 36 months. Patients were still on ibrutinib when every remission and progressive disease sample was collected. An average of roughly 270,000 productive templates and tens of thousands of productive rearrangements was obtained per sample. Cryopreserved peripheral blood mononuclear cells were obtained prior to treatment, at the time of response, and at either disease progression or sustained remission. Responses were partial in roughly 24 patients and complete in 2; after median approximately 67 months follow-up, about 14 stayed in remission and roughly twelve progressed. Longitudinal samples were obtainable from about 30% of the roughly 90 participants in the trial.

The sample's time point label, in plain terms: approximately eleven months on ibrutinib. For TCR beta library preparation, about 2.2 micrograms of genomic DNA were extracted from the cryopreserved PBMCs. Longitudinal blood samples from CLL patients on ibrutinib monotherapy were analyzed using high-throughput TCR beta sequencing. Patients were enrolled in a phase 2 open-label single-center ibrutinib monotherapy trial. Each clonotype received, on average, around 10x coverage in deep resolution sequencing performed on a MiSeq, where the target depth lay between 1 in 1 million and 1 in 200,000 T cells. The immunoSEQ hsTCRB Kit was used to generate the TCR beta libraries. The study's processing was this. Data were analyzed with ImmunoSEQ Data Assistant and ImmunoSEQ Analyzer, with V, D and J genes assigned per IMGT definitions. Clonality, with values ranging from 0 to 1, was calculated as one minus the normalized Shannon entropy of productive rearrangement frequencies. Only overrepresented clonotypes making up at least 0.05% of the repertoire of each patient were included in the public clonotype analysis. Some 14 age-matched healthy donor repertoires from immuneACCESS served as clonality controls. Sourced from immuneACCESS, this table was stored by TCRdb with only in-frame sequences that have V and J called. A share of the clones is absent; for the studies checked, an unresolved V gene accounts for under half, and the remainder has no known explanation. That table furnishes V, J and clone size, whereas the DNA furnished D and trimming. This sample has 130,000 to 150,000 clones in its table, and approximately 80% of those were observed once. Of the sample, over 10% is held by the ten largest clones.

Study-wide conclusions, independent of this receptor: At ibrutinib response clonality went up, during sustained remission it held steady, and at progression it dropped back toward baseline. Lymph node repertoires were not examined, and the timing of sampling was not matched between patients in sustained remission and those whose disease progressed. Baseline clonality exceeded that of age-matched healthy donors and correlated strongly with circulating CD8+ T-cell counts. Public clonotypes were rare and either shrank or stayed stable during treatment, and the rise in clonality at ibrutinib response reflected expansion of private clonotypes.

The CDR3 has 17 amino acids, counting the end cysteine and phenylalanine. The read is trimmed to its CDR3 DNA, 51 bases read in frame from base 1. For this chain, trimming is 2 bases at the V end and 0 bases at the J end, and the number of junction bases without a gene match is 7. The germline V gene (reference sequence) gives CDR1 as MNHEY and CDR2 as SMNVEV. The rearrangement combines TRBV27 with TRBJ1-5; 7 bases in between match TRBD1. This specimen consisted of PBMCs, obtained after 12 months of ibrutinib treatment. This TCR was recovered from a human donor with chronic lymphocytic leukemia. The CDR3 region reads CASSLTGADFSNQPQHF. The DNA reads as follows: TGTGCCAGCAGTTTAACAGGGGCTGATTTTAGCAATCAGCCCCAGCATTTT.